This T cell receptor beta chain was recorded in a study of early T cells in non-severe SARS-CoV-2 infection. For the study at large: Whole-blood bulk RNA, unsorted, was sequenced, and chains were unpaired.

Individual cDNA molecules were tagged with unique molecular identifiers, the study reported. MiXCR, applied by TCRdb to the 5' RACE reads, yields one record per CDR3 protein. Of around 84,000 distinct CDR3 sequences listed, around 9.3% are singletons. The CDR3 runs 15 residues. Per the germline V gene, CDR1 is MNHEY and CDR2 is SVGAGI. This clonotype was seen just once. The junction differs from germline at one of its ends, possibly a read error. The clonotype originates from an adult who was a healthcare worker with PCR-confirmed SARS-CoV-2 infection or an uninfected control (not recorded which). The chain combines TRBV6-5 with TRBJ2-4, with TRBD1 identical over 8 bases. The sequences come from whole blood, collected at baseline. Here the CDR3 reads CASSHSRTGSNIQYF. CDR3 DNA sequence: TGTGCCAGCAGTCACTCACGGACAGGGTCCAACATTCAGTACTTC.